The 7 T cell receptor beta chains in this list originate from one sample, sequenced in a study of shared clonotypes between healthy human individuals. Measured with immunoSEQ multiplex PCR; TCRdb has only the in-frame clones, and not every one. This sample carries approximately 620,000 clones, 95% to 98% of them seen once, and the ten largest clones take approximately 0.057%. Material for sequencing was naive CD4+ T cells sorted from blood. Subset given: CD45RA+ positively selected. Receptor source: a woman in her 30s in good health.

This CDR3 is CASSDSGTSGIISEQYF. The CDR3 nucleotides are TGTGCCAGCAGTGACTCGGGGACTAGCGGGATTATCTCCGAGCAGTACTTC. V and J are TRBV6-4 and TRBJ2-7, with 13 bases lining up with TRBD2. This CDR3 has 17 residues. J gave up 6 bases and V 0 bases, and 8 bases lay outside the gene matches. The germline V gene has CDR1 MRHNA and CDR2 SNTAGT.

The sample holds one count of this clone. The junction departs from germline at one end; a sequencing error may be responsible. CDR3 residues: CAGAGTPYDEQFF. The CDR3 coding sequence is TGTGCCGGTGCGGGTACCCCCTACGATGAGCAGTTCTTC. The chain is built from TRBV6-6 and TRBJ2-1; D might be TRBD2 (5 bases). The CDR3 totals 13 residues. Germline lookup yields CDR1 MNHNY and CDR2 SVGAGI (reference sequence).

The chain recombines TRBV10-3 with TRBJ2-7; 13 nucleotides agree with TRBD2. CDR1 and CDR2 from the germline V gene are ENHRY and SYGVKD. With 8 bases clipped from V and 2 bases from J, the junction kept 9 bases outside the gene matches. This CDR3 comprises 16 residues. CDR3 nucleotides: TGTGCCATCGCGGGACTAGCGGGGAACAGGGCCTACGAGCAGTACTTC. Translated: CAIAGLAGNRAYEQYF.

The rearrangement joins TRBV18 to TRBJ2-7, with TRBD2 matching 8 bases. Germline-derived CDR1 and CDR2 are KGHSH and LQKENI. The trim removed 3 bases at V and 5 bases at J, leaving 9 bases unmatched. There are 15 residues in the CDR3. DNA of the CDR3: TGTGCCAGCTCACCTTCTCCGGGACTAGTTCACGAGCAGTACTTC. This encodes CASSPSPGLVHEQYF.

This chain uses TRBV28 with TRBJ1-1; D is unclear. Trimming removed 4 bases from V and 0 bases from J, with 9 bases in between. Germline V gene lookup returns CDR1 MDHEN and CDR2 SYDVKM. The CDR3 contains 14 residues. This CDR3 reads CASSSGDLNTEAFF. The DNA of the CDR3 is TGTGCCAGCAGTTCCGGGGATCTGAACACTGAAGCTTTCTTT.

This chain links TRBV5-1 with TRBJ2-2; possibly TRBD1 for D (6 bases). Germline CDR1 is SGHRS and CDR2 is YFSETQ. This CDR3 contains 16 residues. V dropped 4 bases and J dropped 6 bases, with 19 bases sitting between them. This CDR3 is CASSPETGPSSGELFF. The CDR3 DNA follows: TGCGCCAGCAGCCCGGAGACAGGACCTTCCTCCGGGGAGCTGTTTTTT.

The chain employs TRBV7-2 and TRBJ2-5, with 12 bases lining up with TRBD2. CDR3 length: 17 residues. In germline, CDR1 is SGHTA, CDR2 FQGNSA. Trimming at V came to 1 base and at J to 5 bases, leaving 8 bases not matched to a gene. The CDR3 here is CASSLGSLAGGPETQYF. The CDR3 DNA reads TGTGCCAGCAGCTTAGGATCCCTAGCGGGAGGGCCGGAGACCCAGTACTTC.